This TCR beta chain was profiled in a study of OX40 agonist ivuxolimab in advanced cancers. CDR1 is SEHNR, CDR2 FQNEAQ, per germline (reference sequence). V lost 5 bases, J lost 7 bases, and 9 bases lay in between. The CDR3 is 11 amino acids. The assay was immunoSEQ multiplex PCR, and TCRdb's table has in-frame clones only and misses some. The repertoire consists of about 10,000 clones, with roughly 78% occurring once and the leading ten covering less than 50%. The source is an adult with an advanced solid tumor such as melanoma, head and neck, liver or kidney cancer. This specimen was CD4+ or CD8+ T cells sorted from blood, taken in a trial of the OX40 agonist ivuxolimab. The chain links TRBV7-9 to TRBJ2-7; D is ambiguous. CDR3 loop: CASSPSIEQYF. The CDR3 DNA reads as TGTGCCAGCAGCCCTTCCATTGAGCAGTACTTC.